The 26 T cell receptor beta chains reported below all come from one sample, sequenced in a study of T cell responses to AZD1222 COVID-19 vaccine (dated by TCRdb to the early 2020s). The library was built by means of the immunoSEQ multiplex PCR assay. TCRdb holds this immuneACCESS table with in-frame rearrangements only. Some clones are missing; in checked studies, unresolved V genes explain under half, and the rest has no known cause. Within this sample are some 92,000 clones, with 88% of them counted one time only. Roughly 2.7% of the sample is in the top ten clones. Reading the label with the study, this specimen's time point is: baseline before first vaccination. The sequences come from peripheral blood, collected on day 0 of AZD1222 vaccination. These receptor sequences come from an adult in good health.

This chain links TRBV28 with TRBJ1-4; D gene unclear. Trimming removed 5 bases from V and 8 bases from J, with 3 bases in between. From germline, CDR1 is MDHEN and CDR2 SYDVKM. The CDR3 extends over 10 amino acids. The CDR3 here is CASSKEKLFF. Written as DNA, the CDR3 is TGTGCCAGCAGTAAAGAAAAACTGTTTTTT.

This rearrangement joins TRBV4-3 to TRBJ2-2, with TRBD2 as a possible D gene (6 bases). V dropped 0 bases and J dropped 7 bases, with 18 bases sitting between them. The V gene's germline CDR1 is LGHNA and CDR2 YSLEER. The CDR3 is 17 amino acids. CDR3 sequence (DNA): TGCGCCAGCAGCCAAGAATTCGGCCATGGGGGGTTCGGGGAGCTGTTTTTT. The encoded protein is CASSQEFGHGGFGELFF.

The chain joins TRBV30 to TRBJ1-1, with a weak D call TRBD1 (5 bases). The germline V gene has CDR1 GTSNPN and CDR2 SVGIG (reference sequence). The CDR3 is 14 amino acids. Trimming left V 2 bases short and J 3 bases short, with 13 bases between. CDR3 coding DNA: TGTGCCTGGAGTAGCGGGGGGTACGACACTGAAGCTTTCTTT. It translates to CAWSSGGYDTEAFF.

The chain employs TRBV27 and TRBJ2-7; maybe TRBD1 (5 bases). There are 15 residues in the CDR3. Germline CDR1 is MNHEY and CDR2 is SMNVEV (reference sequence). Trimming shortened V by 2 bases and J by 5 bases, and 16 bases separated the two germline ends. The CDR3 region has the DNA TGTGCCAGCAGTTTAAGCTGGGAAGGGGTGAACGAGCAGTACTTC. Translation gives CASSLSWEGVNEQYF.

The V gene is TRBV10-3, the J gene TRBJ1-2, with TRBD1 matching 11 bases. The CDR3 spans 13 residues. V trimming: 10 bases; J trimming: 7 bases; junction bases outside the gene matches: 8. Germline lookup yields CDR1 ENHRY and CDR2 SYGVKD. CDR3 sequence (DNA): TGTGCCACTGTGGACAGGGGGCTCAGTGGCTACACCTTC. Protein product: CATVDRGLSGYTF.

The gene calls are TRBV5-4 and TRBJ2-7, with a possible D match to TRBD1 (6 bases). V lost 4 bases and J 4 bases, leaving 18 bases between the germline ends. Per germline, CDR1 SGHNT and CDR2 YYREEE (reference sequence). The CDR3 is 15 residues long. The DNA for the CDR3 is TGTGCCAGCAGCCGCCAGACAGGAAGACTTTACGAGCAGTACTTC. It encodes CASSRQTGRLYEQYF.

V is TRBV27 and J is TRBJ2-1; weak D call: TRBD2 (7 bases). The CDR3 runs to 13 residues. Germline values: CDR1 MNHEY, CDR2 SMNVEV (reference sequence). V lost 6 bases and J lost 6, with 12 bases in between. The CDR3, as DNA: TGTGCCAGCAGCTACGGGGGGCCCAATGAGCAGTTCTTC. Translated: CASSYGGPNEQFF.

The genes are TRBV5-1 and TRBJ2-2, with TRBD1 matching 10 bases. Trimming cost V 6 bases and J 5 bases; bases outside gene matches: 10. The CDR3 totals 16 residues. Germline CDR1 SGHRS, CDR2 YFSETQ. This chain's CDR3 is CASTLGQGRYTGELFF. The CDR3 coding sequence is TGCGCCAGCACCCTGGGACAGGGGCGATATACCGGGGAGCTGTTTTTT.

The rearrangement links TRBV29-1 to TRBJ2-3; 7 bases line up with TRBD2. The germline V gene encodes CDR1 SQVTM and CDR2 ANQGSEA. The CDR3 has 12 residues. V shed 5 bases, J shed 1 base, and the junction held 0 bases outside the gene matches. The chain's CDR3 is CSVTSGTDTQYF. In DNA form, the CDR3 reads TGCAGCGTTACTAGCGGCACAGATACGCAGTATTTT.

The J gene is TRBJ1-1, the V gene TRBV28; TRBD1 matches at 8 bases. Unmatched junction bases numbered 6, after V lost 7 bases and J lost 2 bases. CDR1 is MDHEN, CDR2 SYDVKM, per germline. This CDR3 has 14 residues. For the CDR3, the DNA is TGTGCCAGCATGGGGGACAGGATTAACACTGAAGCTTTCTTT. It codes for CASMGDRINTEAFF.

V is TRBV7-6 and J is TRBJ2-1; TRBD1 matches at 9 bases. The ends lost 5 bases at V and 3 bases at J; junction bases unmatched: 5. The CDR3 spans 15 residues. Germline CDR1 and CDR2: SGHVS and FNYEAQ. The CDR3 loop is CASSTGTGSYNEQFF. The CDR3 nucleotides are TGTGCCAGCAGCACCGGGACAGGGAGCTACAATGAGCAGTTCTTC.

This clone was recorded only once. This chain connects TRBV5-1 to TRBJ1-3; TRBD1 agrees at 9 bases. The CDR3 runs 16 residues. Per the germline V gene, CDR1 is SGHRS and CDR2 is YFSETQ. V was pared by 1 base and J by 3 bases, with 5 bases of the junction left unmatched. The CDR3 loop is CASSLFTGGFGNTIYF. In nucleotides, the CDR3 is TGCGCCAGCAGCTTGTTCACAGGGGGCTTTGGAAACACCATATATTTT.

The chain links TRBV29-1 to TRBJ1-2; 7 bases line up with TRBD1. This CDR3 region has 14 residues. Germline V CDR1 and CDR2: SQVTM, ANQGSEA. V was pared by 4 bases and J by 5 bases, with 10 bases of the junction left unmatched. This CDR3 reads CSVVDSDRDYGYTF. The CDR3 DNA is TGCAGCGTTGTAGACTCAGACAGGGATTATGGCTACACCTTC.

The chain uses TRBV4-2 and TRBJ1-4; 7 bases map to TRBD1. In germline, CDR1 is LGHNA, CDR2 YNFKEQ. This CDR3 spans 15 amino acids. V shed 11 bases, J shed 0 bases, and the junction held 9 bases outside the gene matches. DNA of the CDR3: TGTGCCTCCAAGGGACAGATATCAACTAATGAAAAACTGTTTTTT. This codes for CASKGQISTNEKLFF.

The chain couples TRBV7-2 to TRBJ2-7; the D gene is possibly TRBD2 (5 bases). Looked up from germline, CDR1 is SGHTA and CDR2 is FQGNSA. V was trimmed by 5 bases and J by 4 bases, leaving 15 bases between them. This CDR3 has 14 residues. The DNA of the CDR3 is TGTGCCAGCAGCGCGACCCTAGCATCGTACGAGCAGTACTTC. Translating gives CASSATLASYEQYF.

The chain couples TRBV5-1 to TRBJ1-1, with D possibly TRBD1 on 6 matching bases. Trimming took off 1 base at V and 4 bases at J, with 11 bases between the two ends. From germline, CDR1 is SGHRS and CDR2 YFSETQ. This CDR3 has 14 amino acids. In DNA form, the CDR3 reads TGCGCCAGCAGCTTGACACAGGGAATCACTGAAGCTTTCTTT. It translates to CASSLTQGITEAFF.

J is TRBJ1-1 and V is TRBV7-9, with D unresolved. Trimming pared 3 bases from V and 4 bases from J, leaving 9 bases between. CDR3 size: 13 residues. The germline V gene encodes CDR1 SEHNR and CDR2 FQNEAQ (reference sequence). The DNA for the CDR3 is TGTGCCAGCAGCTTTGGACGTACCACTGAAGCTTTCTTT. It is translated as CASSFGRTTEAFF.

The J gene is TRBJ2-3, the V gene TRBV10-3; D not certain. Germline V lookup: CDR1 ENHRY, CDR2 SYGVKD. Trimming left V 6 bases short and J 0 bases short, with 10 bases between. The CDR3 spans 14 residues. Here the CDR3 reads CAISLEKSTDTQYF. The CDR3 DNA reads as TGTGCCATCAGCCTCGAAAAAAGCACAGATACGCAGTATTTT.

This clone has a single count. V gene TRBV21-1 combines with J gene TRBJ1-1; TRBD1, as called in the table, went unchecked against the DNA. TRBV21-1 is given as a pseudogene. CDR3 length equals 18 residues. The DNA for the CDR3 is TGTGCCAGCAGCAAAGTGGGCCCGTATAGGGGGCGGTACACTGAAGCTTTCTTT. Protein sequence: CASSKVGPYRGRYTEAFF.

The chain combines TRBV19 with TRBJ1-1; no definite D call. V lost 0 bases and J lost 0, with 2 bases in between. The CDR3 is 13 residues long. Germline loops: CDR1 LNHDA, CDR2 SQIVND (reference sequence). CDR3 bases: TGTGCCAGTAGTATAGACCTGAACACTGAAGCTTTCTTT. It translates to CASSIDLNTEAFF. The full variable domain, in which reference TRBV19 and TRBJ1-1 provide the parts outside the CDR3, is DGGITQSPKYLFRKEGQNVTLSCEQNLNHDAMYWYRQDPGQGLRLIYYSQIVNDFQKGDIAEGYSVSREKKESFPLTVTSAQKNPTAFYLCASSIDLNTEAFFGQGTRLTVV.

The V and J genes are TRBV15 and TRBJ1-5; perhaps TRBD1 as D (5 bases). The germline V and J ends were trimmed by 5 bases and 5 bases, with 10 bases remaining between them. The CDR3 length is 13 residues. Germline V lookup: CDR1 LNHNV, CDR2 YYDKDF (reference sequence). CDR3 sequence reads: CATSLGDYQPQHF. Written as DNA, the CDR3 is TGTGCCACCAGCTTAGGGGACTATCAGCCCCAGCATTTT.

This clone appeared a few times. This CDR3 reads CASRGLRDRVGSPLHF. As DNA, the CDR3 is TGTGCCAGCAGGGGACTCCGGGACAGGGTAGGATCACCCCTCCACTTT. The genes are TRBV7-8 and TRBJ1-6; 9 bases align to TRBD1. The CDR3 totals 16 residues. The ends lost 6 bases at V and 10 bases at J; junction bases unmatched: 13. Germline V gene lookup returns CDR1 SGHVS and CDR2 FQNEAQ.

The chain combines TRBV28 with TRBJ2-7; D possibly matches TRBD1 or TRBD2 (5 bases each). This CDR3 contains 14 residues. Between the trimmed V and J ends, which lost 3 bases and 1 base, there was a span of 10 bases. Germline V gene sequence: CDR1 MDHEN, CDR2 SYDVKM. The DNA of the CDR3 is TGTGCCAGCAGTTTCGGGACCGAGTCCTACGAGCAGTACTTC. It specifies CASSFGTESYEQYF.

The V gene is TRBV11-2, the J gene TRBJ2-1; D is uncertain. The ends were cut back, 0 bases at V and 4 bases at J, with 4 bases in the middle. Germline loops: CDR1 SGHAT, CDR2 FQNNGV. The CDR3 loop spans 13 amino acids. The CDR3 here is CASSLDKYNEQFF. The CDR3 bases are TGTGCCAGCAGCTTAGACAAATACAATGAGCAGTTCTTC.

The chain joins TRBV9 to TRBJ2-3; D is unclear. The CDR3 consists of 13 residues. V dropped 4 bases and J dropped 1 base, with 7 bases sitting between them. Germline CDR1 SGDLS, CDR2 YYNGEE. The CDR3 nucleotides are TGTGCCAGCAGCTTCCCGGGCACAGATACGCAGTATTTT. This codes for CASSFPGTDTQYF.

The chain recombines TRBV11-1 with TRBJ2-1; 14 bases align to TRBD2. The V segment lost 3 bases and the J segment 7 bases; nucleotides outside the gene matches: 5. Germline V gene sequence: CDR1 SGHAT, CDR2 FQDESV (reference sequence). The CDR3 has 16 residues. The CDR3 DNA is TGTGCCAGCAGCTTGACTAGCGGGAGGGCGAGGAATGAGCAGTTCTTC. Translated: CASSLTSGRARNEQFF. The variable domain in full, with the rest retrieved from reference TRBV11-1 and TRBJ2-1, is EAEVAQSPRYKITEKSQAVAFWCDPISGHATLYWYRQILGQGPELLVQFQDESVVDDSQLPKDRFSAERLKGVDSTLKIQPAELGDSAMYLCASSLTSGRARNEQFFGPGTRLTVL.